Each of the 8 T cell receptor beta chains below was sequenced from the same sample in a study of T cell repertoires in cytomegalovirus infection. Which antigens these TCRs recognize remains unknown. A single record per CDR3 protein comes from TCRdb applying MiXCR to the reads. The table has a few hundred thousand distinct CDR3 sequences, approximately 40% seen once. Sample: cultured PBMCs, taken from culture after CMV antigen stimulation. The receptor source for this set is a human donor in good health (CMV status not recorded). Some clones in this sample may be carry-over from other donors' samples.

This clonotype appeared once. The chain links TRBV5-4 to TRBJ1-3; maybe TRBD1 (6 bases). Trimming took 4 bases from V and 1 from J, leaving 12 bases between them. This CDR3 has 15 amino acids. Germline CDR1 reads SGHNT; CDR2 reads YYREEE (reference sequence). CDR3 DNA: TGTGCCAGCAGCAGGGGGGGGGAGTCTGGAAACACCATATATTTT. This codes for CASSRGGESGNTIYF.

This clonotype was found a few times. This sequence joins TRBV7-2 and TRBJ2-2, with TRBD1 matching 8 bases. The J segment lost 3 bases and the V segment lost 4 bases, leaving 4 bases of the junction unmatched. The CDR3 totals 15 residues. CDR1 SGHTA and CDR2 FQGNSA come from the germline V gene. DNA for the CDR3: TGTGCCAGCAGCTCCACAGGGGGTTACACCGGGGAGCTGTTTTTT. It encodes CASSSTGGYTGELFF. The variable domain in full, with the rest retrieved from reference TRBV7-2 and TRBJ2-2, is GAGVSQSPSNKVTEKGKDVELRCDPISGHTALYWYRQSLGQGLEFLIYFQGNSAPDKSGLPSDRFSAERTGGSVSTLTIQRTQQEDSAVYLCASSSTGGYTGELFFGEGSRLTVL.

The V gene is TRBV7-9, the J gene TRBJ2-2; D is perhaps TRBD1 (5 bases). Germline assignment: CDR1 SEHNR and CDR2 FQNEAQ (reference sequence). The CDR3 extends over 14 amino acids. V was clipped by 5 bases and J by 1 base, with 8 bases between them. The CDR3 here is CASSPGLNTGELFF. The CDR3 nucleotides are TGTGCCAGCAGCCCAGGGCTGAACACCGGGGAGCTGTTTTTT.

J is TRBJ2-1 and V is TRBV7-8; D is ambiguous. Germline V gives CDR1 SGHVS, CDR2 FQNEAQ. V was trimmed by 5 bases and J by 10 bases, leaving 9 bases between them. The CDR3 covers 11 residues. The CDR3 spells CASSESIEQFF. The CDR3 DNA is TGTGCCAGCAGCGAGTCGATAGAGCAGTTCTTC.

This rearrangement joins TRBV11-2 to TRBJ2-3, with 7 bases aligning to TRBD1. Germline V gene lookup returns CDR1 SGHAT and CDR2 FQNNGV. The CDR3 has 16 residues. V shed 5 bases, J shed 1 base, and the junction held 9 bases outside the gene matches. Here the CDR3 DNA reads TGTGCCAGCAGCGCAAGCAGGGGGTCTGGCACAGATACGCAGTATTTT. Translated, it gives CASSASRGSGTDTQYF.

This clonotype was detected many times. This rearrangement joins TRBV4-1 to TRBJ2-1, with D possibly being TRBD2 (6 bases). The germline V gene encodes CDR1 MGHRA and CDR2 YSYEKL. The V gene lost 4 bases and the J gene lost 7 bases, with 29 bases spanning the gap. The CDR3 has 19 residues. CDR3 region: CASSPGGGPRGLGLNEQFF. Written as DNA, the CDR3 is TGCGCCAGCAGCCCCGGGGGAGGCCCTAGGGGACTCGGGTTGAATGAGCAGTTCTTC.

This clonotype was seen a handful of times. This sequence joins TRBV12-3 or TRBV12-4 and TRBJ2-7, with TRBD1 matching over 7 bases. The V segment lost 6 bases and the J segment 3 bases; nucleotides outside the gene matches: 8. CDR3 length: 14 residues. This CDR3 reads CASRNSGQSYEQYF. The CDR3 DNA reads as TGTGCCAGCAGGAACTCGGGACAGAGCTACGAGCAGTACTTC.

This chain connects TRBV7-9 to TRBJ2-1; 7 nucleotides agree with TRBD2. The CDR3 is 14 residues long. With 5 bases clipped from V and 3 bases from J, the junction kept 4 bases outside the gene matches. Germline V CDR1 and CDR2: SEHNR, FQNEAQ (reference sequence). The CDR3, as DNA: TGTGCCAGCAGCCCTATAGCGGGCTACAATGAGCAGTTCTTC. Protein product: CASSPIAGYNEQFF.